This T cell receptor beta chain was identified during a study of T cells after yellow fever vaccination. Background on the study: It was SMART-Seq v4 Ultra Low Input that prepared the fractions with low cell numbers.

Notes on this clonotype: As yet, its antigen is unknown.

Germline V gene lookup returns CDR1 KGHSH and CDR2 LQKENI. The ends lost 3 bases at V and 9 bases at J; junction bases unmatched: 5. This CDR3 is built from 13 residues. Study-wide findings and caveats: A large majority of primary-vaccination clones showed up again after the booster (around 96% CD4, 75% to 90% CD8). Few clonotypes appeared in both CD4 and CD8 compartments.

5'RACE template switching produced TCR cDNA carrying a universal primer site and UMIs. Using its own MiXCR run on the 5' RACE reads, TCRdb lists one record per CDR3 protein. The sample contains about 240,000 distinct CDR3 sequences, 6.5% to 8.5% of which appear only once. This sample comprised CD4+ T cells sorted from PBMCs, obtained 15 days after the yellow fever booster vaccination. The chain joins TRBV18 to TRBJ2-7; the match to TRBD2 covers 10 bases. The TCR comes from a man aged 25 to 40 who received the YFV17D yellow fever vaccine. This chain's CDR3 is CASSPGTSEAQYF. The CDR3 DNA reads as TGTGCCAGCTCACCGGGGACTAGCGAGGCGCAGTACTTC.